This T cell receptor (beta chain) comes out of a study of CD8 T cells in ankylosing spondylitis. TCRdb analysed the 5' RACE reads with MiXCR anew, one entry per CDR3 protein. The sample lists approximately 210,000 distinct CDR3 sequences; around 13% were seen once. Germline assignment: CDR1 SEHNR and CDR2 FQNEAQ (reference sequence). The CDR3 has 16 residues. V gave up 1 base and J gave up 1 base, with 13 bases separating them. This TCR was recovered from a male donor with ankylosing spondylitis or in good health (not recorded which). The sample comprised blood, either unsorted or a sorted T cell fraction (not recorded which). The V and J genes are TRBV7-9 and TRBJ1-1; tentatively, D is TRBD1 (5 bases). In DNA, the CDR3 is TGTGCCAGCAGCTTAGAGCCTGGGGCCGGGAACACTGAAGCTTTCTTT. Residues: CASSLEPGAGNTEAFF.